This T cell receptor beta chain was identified during a study of blood T cell repertoires in COVID-19. The wider study: From the United States, Italy and Spain came samples of acute and convalescent COVID-19.

The CDR3 covers 15 residues. Germline CDR1 and CDR2: LGHDT and YNNKEL (reference sequence). Trimming took 0 bases from V and 8 from J, leaving 14 bases between them. In the original analysis: Using reference gene primer amplification, nucleated cell counts were estimated. Generated by immunoSEQ multiplex PCR, the TCRdb table keeps only in-frame clones and is missing some. D and trimming were read from the DNA, whereas the V and J calls and clone size are those reported in that table. Of 70,000 or so clones listed, roughly four fifths are singletons. V and J are TRBV3-1 (or the pseudogene TRBV3-2) and TRBJ2-1; D is possibly TRBD2 (6 bases). The sample was peripheral blood. The TCR comes from a man between 65 and 85 years old with acute or convalescent COVID-19. The CDR3 nucleotides read TGTGCCAGCAGCCAAGAATGGCTAGCGAGCGATGAGCAGTTCTTC. It codes for CASSQEWLASDEQFF.